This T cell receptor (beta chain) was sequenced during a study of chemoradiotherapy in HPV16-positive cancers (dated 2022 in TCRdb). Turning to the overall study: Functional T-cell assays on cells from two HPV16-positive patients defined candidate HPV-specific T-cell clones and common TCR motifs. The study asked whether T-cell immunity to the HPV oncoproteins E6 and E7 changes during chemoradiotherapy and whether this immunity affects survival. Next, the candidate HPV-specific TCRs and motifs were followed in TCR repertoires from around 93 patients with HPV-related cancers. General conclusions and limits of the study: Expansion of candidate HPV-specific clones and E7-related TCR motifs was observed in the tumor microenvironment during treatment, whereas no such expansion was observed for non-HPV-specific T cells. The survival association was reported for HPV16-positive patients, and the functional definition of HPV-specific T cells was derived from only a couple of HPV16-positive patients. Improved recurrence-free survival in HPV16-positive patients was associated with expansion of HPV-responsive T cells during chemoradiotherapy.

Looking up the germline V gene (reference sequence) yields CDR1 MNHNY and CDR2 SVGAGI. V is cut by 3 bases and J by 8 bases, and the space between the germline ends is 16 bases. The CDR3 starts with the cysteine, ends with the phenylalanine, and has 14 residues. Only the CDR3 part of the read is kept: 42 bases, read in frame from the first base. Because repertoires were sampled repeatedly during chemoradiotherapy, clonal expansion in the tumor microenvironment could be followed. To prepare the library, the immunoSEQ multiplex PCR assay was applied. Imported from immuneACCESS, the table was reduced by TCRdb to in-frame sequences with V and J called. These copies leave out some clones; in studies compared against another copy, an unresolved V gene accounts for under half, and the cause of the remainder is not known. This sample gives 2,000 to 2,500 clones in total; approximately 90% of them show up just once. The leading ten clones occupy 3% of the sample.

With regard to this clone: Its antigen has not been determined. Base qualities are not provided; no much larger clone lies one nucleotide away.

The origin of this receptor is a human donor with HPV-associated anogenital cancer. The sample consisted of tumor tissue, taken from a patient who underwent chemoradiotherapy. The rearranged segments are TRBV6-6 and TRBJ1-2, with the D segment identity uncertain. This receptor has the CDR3 CASSYAPGSEGYTF. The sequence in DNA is TGTGCCAGCAGTTATGCCCCCGGGAGTGAGGGCTACACCTTC.